The rows below give T cell receptor beta chains drawn from one sample of a study of shared clonotypes between healthy human individuals. Sequencing used immunoSEQ multiplex PCR; TCRdb keeps in-frame clones, though not all of them. The sample consists of 2,500,000 or so clones, under 95% of them appearing once. The specimen was naive CD4+ T cells from PBMCs. The source is a man between 18 and 35 years old in good health. Some clones in this sample may be carry-over from other donors' samples. Both conserved end residues are part of each CDR3. A D gene is named only where the DNA matches it firmly. A clone size is listed for some rows: how often the clone was seen (once, few, many), or a class if it is expanded.

clone_size: NA; d_call: TRBD2; v_call: TRBV5-1; j_call: TRBJ2-7; cdr3_aa: CASRELAETYEQYF; cdr3_nt: TGCGCCAGCAGGGAACTAGCGGAGACCTACGAGCAGTACTTC
clone_size: NA; d_call: NA; v_call: TRBV14; j_call: TRBJ2-1; cdr3_aa: CASSHFSIEQFF; cdr3_nt: TGTGCCAGCAGCCATTTTTCTATAGAGCAGTTCTTC
clone_size: NA; d_call: NA; v_call: TRBV5-4; j_call: TRBJ2-3; cdr3_aa: CASSSDQSSTDTQYF; cdr3_nt: TGTGCCAGCAGCTCCGATCAATCTAGCACAGATACGCAGTATTTT
clone_size: NA; d_call: TRBD2; v_call: TRBV19; j_call: TRBJ2-1; cdr3_aa: CASRRSTSGRTLYNEQFF; cdr3_nt: TGTGCCAGTAGACGCTCGACTAGCGGGAGGACCCTTTACAATGAGCAGTTCTTC
clone_size: NA; d_call: NA; v_call: TRBV4-1; j_call: TRBJ1-1; cdr3_aa: CASSQVDRQNTEAFF; cdr3_nt: TGCGCCAGCAGCCAGGTCGACAGGCAGAACACTGAAGCTTTCTTT
clone_size: NA; d_call: NA; v_call: TRBV11-2; j_call: TRBJ2-3; cdr3_aa: CASSFTFTDTQYF; cdr3_nt: TGTGCCAGCAGTTTTACCTTCACAGATACGCAGTATTTT
clone_size: once; d_call: TRBD2; v_call: TRBV9; j_call: TRBJ2-7; cdr3_aa: CASSPRASGSYEQYF; cdr3_nt: TGTGCCAGCAGCCCCCGCGCTAGCGGGAGTTACGAGCAGTACTTC
clone_size: NA; d_call: NA; v_call: TRBV29-1; j_call: TRBJ2-7; cdr3_aa: CSGGDYEQYF; cdr3_nt: TGCAGCGGGGGAGACTACGAGCAGTACTTC
clone_size: NA; d_call: NA; v_call: TRBV6-1; j_call: TRBJ1-5; cdr3_aa: CASSEAAVWTQHF; cdr3_nt: TGTGCCAGCAGTGAAGCGGCGGTCTGGACCCAGCATTTT
clone_size: NA; d_call: TRBD2; v_call: TRBV6-6; j_call: TRBJ2-1; cdr3_aa: CASSYSETSGQWFF; cdr3_nt: TGTGCCAGCAGTTACTCCGAGACTAGCGGCCAGTGGTTCTTC
clone_size: NA; d_call: TRBD2; v_call: TRBV28; j_call: TRBJ2-3; cdr3_aa: CASSAPGLAGADTQYF; cdr3_nt: TGTGCCAGCAGTGCACCGGGACTAGCGGGAGCGGATACGCAGTATTTT
clone_size: once; d_call: NA; v_call: TRBV18; j_call: TRBJ2-2; cdr3_aa: CASSPPIGELFF; cdr3_nt: TGTGCCAGCTCACCACCCATCGGGGAGCTGTTTTTT
clone_size: NA; d_call: NA; v_call: TRBV5-1; j_call: TRBJ2-5; cdr3_aa: CASSFDSLETQYF; cdr3_nt: TGCGCCAGCAGCTTTGACAGCTTAGAGACCCAGTACTTC
clone_size: once; d_call: NA; v_call: TRBV6-6; j_call: TRBJ1-1; cdr3_aa: CASWRVLNTEAFF; cdr3_nt: TGTGCCAGCTGGCGGGTTTTGAACACTGAAGCTTTCTTT
clone_size: NA; d_call: NA; v_call: TRBV2; j_call: TRBJ2-3; cdr3_aa: CASSQLALSTDTQYF; cdr3_nt: TGTGCCAGCAGCCAACTAGCCCTTAGCACAGATACGCAGTATTTT
clone_size: NA; d_call: TRBD2; v_call: TRBV5-1; j_call: TRBJ2-1; cdr3_aa: CASSFSGRAAVEQFF; cdr3_nt: TGCGCCAGCAGCTTTAGCGGGAGGGCCGCAGTTGAGCAGTTCTTC
clone_size: NA; d_call: NA; v_call: TRBV18; j_call: TRBJ1-4; cdr3_aa: CASSPLLAADNEKLFF; cdr3_nt: TGTGCCAGCTCACCACTCTTGGCAGCGGATAATGAAAAACTGTTTTTT
clone_size: NA; d_call: NA; v_call: TRBV4-1; j_call: TRBJ2-1; cdr3_aa: CASSPNDLNEQFF; cdr3_nt: TGCGCCAGCAGCCCAAACGACCTCAATGAGCAGTTCTTC
clone_size: NA; d_call: TRBD1; v_call: TRBV14; j_call: TRBJ2-5; cdr3_aa: CASSSDRGGETQYF; cdr3_nt: TGTGCCAGCAGCTCGGACAGGGGGGGAGAGACCCAGTACTTC
clone_size: NA; d_call: TRBD1; v_call: TRBV6-1; j_call: TRBJ1-1; cdr3_aa: CASSEVGGQGADTEAFF; cdr3_nt: TGTGCCAGCAGTGAAGTTGGGGGCCAGGGGGCCGACACTGAAGCTTTCTTT
clone_size: NA; d_call: NA; v_call: TRBV30; j_call: TRBJ2-4; cdr3_aa: CAWGGRRGLPPRAKNIQYF; cdr3_nt: TGTGCCTGGGGGGGGCGACGGGGACTCCCCCCTCGGGCCAAAAACATTCAGTACTTC
clone_size: NA; d_call: TRBD2; v_call: TRBV7-2; j_call: TRBJ2-3; cdr3_aa: CASSLRLAGGDTQYF; cdr3_nt: TGTGCCAGCAGCTTAAGACTAGCGGGAGGAGATACGCAGTATTTT